This T cell receptor (beta chain) was captured in a study of shared clonotypes between healthy human individuals. The assay was immunoSEQ multiplex PCR, and TCRdb's table has in-frame clones only and misses some. The data hold approximately 2.3 million clones, with approximately 93% observed a single time. The germline gives CDR1 SGHDN, CDR2 FVKESK. This CDR3 is 16 amino acids long. V was trimmed by 0 bases and J by 8 bases, leaving 16 bases between them. Whole-study findings and limits: Blood was the sole source, and tissue repertoires probably differ.

Note on this clone: Antigen: not known.

The sample consisted of naive CD4+ T cells from PBMCs. Subset of the sample: CD45RA+ positively selected. V usage is TRBV14 and J usage is TRBJ1-4, with D possibly matching TRBD1 (6 bases). The receptor comes from a man younger than 35 in good health. Some clones in this sample may be carry-over from other donors' samples. CDR3 DNA sequence: TGTGCCAGCAGCCAAGATTCTAGGGGGTCGTACGAAAAACTGTTTTTT. This codes for CASSQDSRGSYEKLFF.